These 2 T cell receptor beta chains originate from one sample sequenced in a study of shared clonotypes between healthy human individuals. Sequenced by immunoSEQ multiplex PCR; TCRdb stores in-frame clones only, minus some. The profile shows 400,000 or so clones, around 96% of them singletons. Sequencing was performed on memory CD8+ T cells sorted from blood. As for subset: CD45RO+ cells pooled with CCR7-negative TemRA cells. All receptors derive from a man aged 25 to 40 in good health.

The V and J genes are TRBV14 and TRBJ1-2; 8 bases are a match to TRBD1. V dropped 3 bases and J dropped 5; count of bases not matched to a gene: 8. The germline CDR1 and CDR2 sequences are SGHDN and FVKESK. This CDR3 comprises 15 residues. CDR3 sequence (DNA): TGTGCCAGCAGCCAGTTAACAGGGGGACTTTATGGCTACACCTTC. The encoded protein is CASSQLTGGLYGYTF.

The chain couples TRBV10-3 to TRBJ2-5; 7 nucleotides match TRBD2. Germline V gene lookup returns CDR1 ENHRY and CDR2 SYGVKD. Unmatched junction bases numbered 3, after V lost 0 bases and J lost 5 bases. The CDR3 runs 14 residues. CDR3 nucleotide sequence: TGTGCCATCAGTGAGTCCCACGGGGGGGAGACCCAGTACTTC. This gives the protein CAISESHGGETQYF.